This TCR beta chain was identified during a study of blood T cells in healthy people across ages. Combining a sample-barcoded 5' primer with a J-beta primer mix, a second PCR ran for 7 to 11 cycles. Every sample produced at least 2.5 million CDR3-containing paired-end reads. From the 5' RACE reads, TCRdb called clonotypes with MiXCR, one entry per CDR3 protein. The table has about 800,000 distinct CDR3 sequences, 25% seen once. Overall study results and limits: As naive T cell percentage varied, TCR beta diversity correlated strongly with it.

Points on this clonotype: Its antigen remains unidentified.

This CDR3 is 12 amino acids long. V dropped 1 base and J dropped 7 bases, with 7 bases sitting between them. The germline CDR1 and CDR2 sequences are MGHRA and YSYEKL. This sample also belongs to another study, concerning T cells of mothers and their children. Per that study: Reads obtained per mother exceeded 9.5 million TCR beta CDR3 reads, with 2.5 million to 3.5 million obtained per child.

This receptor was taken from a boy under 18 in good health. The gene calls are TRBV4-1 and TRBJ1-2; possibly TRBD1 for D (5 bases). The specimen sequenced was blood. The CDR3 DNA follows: TGCGCCAGCAGCCAAGTCACAGGTGGCTACACCTTC. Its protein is CASSQVTGGYTF.